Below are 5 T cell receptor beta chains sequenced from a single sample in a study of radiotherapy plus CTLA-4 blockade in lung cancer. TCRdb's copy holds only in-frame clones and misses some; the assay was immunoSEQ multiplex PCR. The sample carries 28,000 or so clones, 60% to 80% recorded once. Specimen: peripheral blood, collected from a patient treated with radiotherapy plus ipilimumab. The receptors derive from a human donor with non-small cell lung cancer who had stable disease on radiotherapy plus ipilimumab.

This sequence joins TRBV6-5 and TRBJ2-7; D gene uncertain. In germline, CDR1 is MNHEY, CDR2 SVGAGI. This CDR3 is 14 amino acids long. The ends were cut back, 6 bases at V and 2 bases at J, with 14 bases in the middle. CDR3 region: CASSPGQATYEQYF. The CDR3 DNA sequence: TGTGCCAGCAGCCCCGGCCAGGCGACCTACGAGCAGTACTTC.

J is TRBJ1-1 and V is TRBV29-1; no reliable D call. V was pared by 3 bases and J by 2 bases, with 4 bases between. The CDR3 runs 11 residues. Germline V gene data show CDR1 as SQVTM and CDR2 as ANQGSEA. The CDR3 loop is CSVDQNTEAFF. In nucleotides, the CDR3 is TGCAGCGTTGACCAAAACACTGAAGCTTTCTTT.

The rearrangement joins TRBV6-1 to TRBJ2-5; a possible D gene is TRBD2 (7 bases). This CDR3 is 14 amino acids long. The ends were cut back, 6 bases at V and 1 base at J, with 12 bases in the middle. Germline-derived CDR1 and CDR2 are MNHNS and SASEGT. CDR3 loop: CASRGGGTQETQYF. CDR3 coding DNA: TGTGCCAGCAGAGGGGGGGGTACCCAAGAGACCCAGTACTTC.

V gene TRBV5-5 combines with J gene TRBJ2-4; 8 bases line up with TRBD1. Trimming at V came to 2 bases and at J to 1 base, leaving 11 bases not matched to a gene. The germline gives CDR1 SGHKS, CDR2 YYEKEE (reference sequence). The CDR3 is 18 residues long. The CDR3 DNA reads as TGTGCCAGCAGCTTTTCCCGGGGACAGGCTGATGCCAAAAACATTCAGTACTTC. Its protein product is CASSFSRGQADAKNIQYF.

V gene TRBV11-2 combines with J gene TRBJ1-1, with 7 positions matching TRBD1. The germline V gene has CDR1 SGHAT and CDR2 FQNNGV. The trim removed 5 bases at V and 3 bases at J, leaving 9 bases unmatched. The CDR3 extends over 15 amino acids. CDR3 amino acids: CASSRPTGRHTEAFF. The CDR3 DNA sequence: TGTGCCAGCAGCCGGCCGACAGGGAGGCACACTGAAGCTTTCTTT.